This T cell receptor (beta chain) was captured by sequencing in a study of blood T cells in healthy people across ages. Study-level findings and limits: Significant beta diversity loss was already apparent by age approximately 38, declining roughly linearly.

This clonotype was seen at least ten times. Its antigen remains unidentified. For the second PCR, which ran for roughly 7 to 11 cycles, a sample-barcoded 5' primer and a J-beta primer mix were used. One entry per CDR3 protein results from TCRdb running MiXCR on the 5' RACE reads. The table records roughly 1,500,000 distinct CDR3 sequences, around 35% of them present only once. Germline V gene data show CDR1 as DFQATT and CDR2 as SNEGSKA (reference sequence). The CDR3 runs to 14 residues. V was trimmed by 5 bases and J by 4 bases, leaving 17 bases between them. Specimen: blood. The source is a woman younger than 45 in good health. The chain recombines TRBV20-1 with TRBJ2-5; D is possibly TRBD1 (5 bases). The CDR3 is CSALKGLGTETQYF. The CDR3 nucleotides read TGCAGTGCTTTGAAGGGGCTAGGTACAGAGACCCAGTACTTC.